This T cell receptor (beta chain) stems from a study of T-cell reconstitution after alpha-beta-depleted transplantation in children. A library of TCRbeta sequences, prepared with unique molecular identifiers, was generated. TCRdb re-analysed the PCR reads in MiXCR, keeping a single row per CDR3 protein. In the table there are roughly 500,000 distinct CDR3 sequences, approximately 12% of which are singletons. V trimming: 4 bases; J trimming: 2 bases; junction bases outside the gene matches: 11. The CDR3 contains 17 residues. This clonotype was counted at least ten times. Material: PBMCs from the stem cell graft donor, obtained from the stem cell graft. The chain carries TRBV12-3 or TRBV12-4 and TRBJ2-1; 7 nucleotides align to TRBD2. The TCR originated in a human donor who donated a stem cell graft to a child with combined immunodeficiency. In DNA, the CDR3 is TGTGCCAGCAGTTCCCCGGGGGGAGGTAGGGCCTACAATGAGCAGTTCTTC. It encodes CASSSPGGGRAYNEQFF.